The entry that follows covers one TCR beta chain sequence. The CDR3 totals 15 residues. The V gene's germline CDR1 is SQVTM and CDR2 ANQGSEA. V was shortened by 4 bases and J by 0 bases, with 13 bases between the two germline ends. This table comes from immunoSEQ multiplex PCR, and its TCRdb copy is limited to in-frame clones, with some not included. The profile shows 250,000 to 300,000 clones, 94% of them singletons. This sample was included in a study of T cell responses to AZD1222 COVID-19 vaccine. This TCR was recovered from an adult who received the AZD1222 COVID-19 vaccine. The sequencing here drew on peripheral blood, taken 28 days after the second AZD1222 dose. The chain is built from TRBV29-1 and TRBJ2-1; the D call may be TRBD1 or TRBD2 (6 bases each). CDR3 sequence (DNA): TGCAGCGTTGCCAAAGGGGGGAACTCCTACAATGAGCAGTTCTTC. Its translation is CSVAKGGNSYNEQFF.